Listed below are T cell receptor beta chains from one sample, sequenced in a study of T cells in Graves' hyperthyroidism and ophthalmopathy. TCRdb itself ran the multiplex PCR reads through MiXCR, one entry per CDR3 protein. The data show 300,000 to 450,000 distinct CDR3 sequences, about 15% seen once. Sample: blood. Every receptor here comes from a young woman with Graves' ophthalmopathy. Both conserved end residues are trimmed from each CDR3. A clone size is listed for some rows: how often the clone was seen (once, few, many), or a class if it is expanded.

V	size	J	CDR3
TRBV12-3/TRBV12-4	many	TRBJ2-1	ASSPQGRLQFNEQF
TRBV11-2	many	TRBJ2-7	ASSGFKQWGGYEQY
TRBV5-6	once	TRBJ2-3	ASSYSTMNTQY
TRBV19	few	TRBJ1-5	ASSIQGRVSNQPQH
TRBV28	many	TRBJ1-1	ASSYRGIGAF
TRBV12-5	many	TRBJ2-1	ASGLVLSGEGYNEQF
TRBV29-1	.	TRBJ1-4	SALTGGYEKLF
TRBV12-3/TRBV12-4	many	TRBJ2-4	ASSLSGRDIQY
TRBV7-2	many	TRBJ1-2	ASSLVGPGGSGYT
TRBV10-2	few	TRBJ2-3	ASSGGPPDTQY
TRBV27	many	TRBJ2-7	ASSLRRNSYEQY
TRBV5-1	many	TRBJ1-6	ASSLVGRNSPLH
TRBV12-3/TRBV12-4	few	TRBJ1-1	ASGDKRSTEAF
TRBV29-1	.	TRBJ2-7	SVEYSGARLYEQY
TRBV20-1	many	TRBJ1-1	SAGGTAHEPEAF
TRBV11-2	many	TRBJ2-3	ASSVDLAGEQY
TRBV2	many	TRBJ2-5	ASRTGGSRETQY
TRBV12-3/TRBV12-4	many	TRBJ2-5	ASSSLAGVKETQY
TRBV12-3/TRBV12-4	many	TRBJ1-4	ASSLTGTLKLF
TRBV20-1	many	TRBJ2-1	SAPGRPHPYNEQF
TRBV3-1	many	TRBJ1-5	ASSQGYPGGDQPQH
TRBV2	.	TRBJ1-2	ASSADGTGGYT
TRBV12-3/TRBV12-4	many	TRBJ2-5	ASTRQHNQETQY
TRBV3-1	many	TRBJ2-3	ASSQVRTVLGTQY
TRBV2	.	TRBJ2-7	ASRSGTGGGEQY
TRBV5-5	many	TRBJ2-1	ASSLKQAEYNEQF
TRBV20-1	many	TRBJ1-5	SARENAGIGQPQH